A selection of T cell receptor beta chains follows, all from one sample in a study of PD-L1 blockade in urothelial cancer. The data were produced by immunoSEQ multiplex PCR, yet TCRdb's version contains in-frame clones alone and is incomplete. The sample yields approximately 110,000 clones, about 91% seen once. The specimen comprised PBMCs, sampled around atezolizumab (anti-PD-L1) treatment. These receptors originate from a man between 60 and 75 years old with urothelial cancer. Both conserved end residues are part of each CDR3. A D gene is named only where the DNA matches it firmly. A clone size is listed for some rows: how often the clone was seen (once, few, many), or a class if it is expanded.

DNA: TGTGCCAGCAGCCATGGGACAGGGAAGAACACTGAAGCTTTCTTT
CDR3: CASSHGTGKNTEAFF
length: 15
J: TRBJ1-1
D: TRBD1
size: .
V: TRBV5-4

DNA: TGCGCCAGCAGCCCGGGGGTCCAAGAGACCCAGTACTTC
CDR3: CASSPGVQETQYF
length: 13
J: TRBJ2-5
D: .
size: .
V: TRBV4-3

DNA: TGCGCCAGCAGCCAAGTGTTGAGTTCACCCCTCCACTTT
CDR3: CASSQVLSSPLHF
length: 13
J: TRBJ1-6
D: .
size: .
V: TRBV4-1

DNA: TGCGCCAGCAGCCAAGAAGAGAGCGGGGGCCCCTACGGATACAATGAGCAGTTCTTC
CDR3: CASSQEESGGPYGYNEQFF
length: 19
J: TRBJ2-1
D: TRBD2
size: .
V: TRBV4-1

DNA: TGTGCAGCGGGAGGCCAAGAGACCCAGTACTTC
CDR3: CAAGGQETQYF
length: 11
J: TRBJ2-5
D: TRBD2
size: .
V: TRBV6-1

DNA: TGTGCAAGTCGCTTAGCCCAGGCGGACAGGGGATCGTCTGGCTACACCTTC
CDR3: CASRLAQADRGSSGYTF
length: 17
J: TRBJ1-2
D: .
size: .
V: TRBV12-2

DNA: TGTGCCAGCAGCGACAGGTTGGGGGATACGCAGTATTTT
CDR3: CASSDRLGDTQYF
length: 13
J: TRBJ2-3
D: .
size: .
V: TRBV6-1

DNA: TGTGCCAGCAGACTTGGACTAGCGGGGGATACGCAGTATTTT
CDR3: CASRLGLAGDTQYF
length: 14
J: TRBJ2-3
D: TRBD2
size: .
V: TRBV6-5

DNA: TGTGCCAGCAGTGACGGACTAGCGAACACCGGGGAGCTGTTTTTT
CDR3: CASSDGLANTGELFF
length: 15
J: TRBJ2-2
D: TRBD2
size: .
V: TRBV6-4

DNA: TGTGCCAGCAGCTTAGTTCAGGGTCAAGAGACCCAGTACTTC
CDR3: CASSLVQGQETQYF
length: 14
J: TRBJ2-5
D: .
size: .
V: TRBV11-2

DNA: TGCGCCAGCAGTGAGGGCAGGGCCGGCACCGGGGAGCTGTTTTTT
CDR3: CASSEGRAGTGELFF
length: 15
J: TRBJ2-2
D: .
size: once
V: TRBV10-2

DNA: TGCGCCAGCATTACCCCGAGGACTAGCGGGAGGACAACGCAGTATTTT
CDR3: CASITPRTSGRTTQYF
length: 16
J: TRBJ2-3
D: TRBD2
size: .
V: TRBV10-1

DNA: TGCAGCGTTGATAGCCGGACAGCCTACAATGAGCAGTTCTTC
CDR3: CSVDSRTAYNEQFF
length: 14
J: TRBJ2-1
D: .
size: .
V: TRBV29-1

DNA: TGTGCCTGGAGTAGGGACAGCCTTAATGAAAAACTGTTTTTT
CDR3: CAWSRDSLNEKLFF
length: 14
J: TRBJ1-4
D: TRBD1
size: .
V: TRBV30

DNA: TGTGCCAGCAGCCCCGGGACTAGCGGGAGCCGCGGCACCGGGGAGCTGTTTTTT
CDR3: CASSPGTSGSRGTGELFF
length: 18
J: TRBJ2-2
D: TRBD2
size: .
V: TRBV11-2

DNA: TGTGCCAGCAGCCGACCGGGGGGGTATGTCGGGGAGCTGTTTTTT
CDR3: CASSRPGGYVGELFF
length: 15
J: TRBJ2-2
D: TRBD2
size: .
V: TRBV28

DNA: TGCGCCAGCAGCGGAAAACAGGGTCCCTCCTACGAGCAGTACTTC
CDR3: CASSGKQGPSYEQYF
length: 15
J: TRBJ2-7
D: .
size: .
V: TRBV5-1

DNA: TGTGCCAGCAGCTCGCTAGCGGGAGCAGATACGCAGTATTTT
CDR3: CASSSLAGADTQYF
length: 14
J: TRBJ2-3
D: TRBD2
size: .
V: TRBV9

DNA: TGTGCCAGCAGTTCCCCGGGACAGGGGGCGGGAGAAAAACTGTTTTTT
CDR3: CASSSPGQGAGEKLFF
length: 16
J: TRBJ1-4
D: TRBD1
size: .
V: TRBV6-6

DNA: TGTGCCAGCAAGGGACAGGTGAACACTGAAGCTTTCTTT
CDR3: CASKGQVNTEAFF
length: 13
J: TRBJ1-1
D: TRBD1
size: .
V: TRBV2

DNA: TGTGCCAGCAGCTCTACGGGGGAGGCTAATGAAAAACTGTTTTTT
CDR3: CASSSTGEANEKLFF
length: 15
J: TRBJ1-4
D: .
size: .
V: TRBV7-9

DNA: TGTGCCAGACCGGGACAGGGGGCTTCCACTGAAGCTTTCTTT
CDR3: CARPGQGASTEAFF
length: 14
J: TRBJ1-1
D: TRBD1
size: .
V: TRBV10-3

DNA: TGTGCTAGCAGCTTGACTAGCGCCTCCGGGGAGCTGTTTTTT
CDR3: CASSLTSASGELFF
length: 14
J: TRBJ2-2
D: TRBD2
size: .
V: TRBV7-7

DNA: TGTGCCAGCAGTTTAGCGCTAGCGGGGGTAGAGACCCAGTACTTC
CDR3: CASSLALAGVETQYF
length: 15
J: TRBJ2-5
D: TRBD2
size: .
V: TRBV27

DNA: TGTGCCAGCAGCTTTAGCGGGACCAACACCGGGGAGCTGTTTTTT
CDR3: CASSFSGTNTGELFF
length: 15
J: TRBJ2-2
D: TRBD2
size: .
V: TRBV7-2

DNA: TGTGCCAGCAGGCGGACAGCTAGCACAGATACGCAGTATTTT
CDR3: CASRRTASTDTQYF
length: 14
J: TRBJ2-3
D: .
size: .
V: TRBV2

DNA: TGCGCCAGCAGCCAAGAGGGGCGTGGGATCACTGAAGCTTTCTTT
CDR3: CASSQEGRGITEAFF
length: 15
J: TRBJ1-1
D: .
size: .
V: TRBV4-1

DNA: TGTGCCAGCAGCTTGATGAGGGATCGGGAGACCCAGTACTTC
CDR3: CASSLMRDRETQYF
length: 14
J: TRBJ2-5
D: .
size: .
V: TRBV5-4

DNA: TGTGCCTGGAGTGCGATCGGACTAGCGGGAGGGGGGGAGCTGTTTTTT
CDR3: CAWSAIGLAGGGELFF
length: 16
J: TRBJ2-2
D: TRBD2
size: once
V: TRBV30

DNA: TGTGCCAGCAGTTTCGACCAGGGGAAGTACGAGCAGTACTTC
CDR3: CASSFDQGKYEQYF
length: 14
J: TRBJ2-7
D: .
size: .
V: TRBV6-1

DNA: TGCGCCAGCAAGGCGGGACAGGGGACATACAATGAGCAGTTCTTC
CDR3: CASKAGQGTYNEQFF
length: 15
J: TRBJ2-1
D: TRBD1
size: .
V: TRBV4-1

DNA: TGCGCCAGCAGCTTGGCAGGGGGCCAAGAGACCCAGTACTTC
CDR3: CASSLAGGQETQYF
length: 14
J: TRBJ2-5
D: TRBD1
size: .
V: TRBV5-1

DNA: TGTGCCAGCAGCTTCCCTACGAGTGGCGCAGACAGAAATCAAGAGACCCAGTACTTC
CDR3: CASSFPTSGADRNQETQYF
length: 19
J: TRBJ2-5
D: .
size: .
V: TRBV7-9

DNA: TGTGCCAGCGAAGCGGGGTCTGAGCAGTTCTTC
CDR3: CASEAGSEQFF
length: 11
J: TRBJ2-1
D: TRBD2
size: .
V: TRBV2

DNA: TGTGCCAGCACCCACTTAGCGGGAGGCACAGATACGCAGTATTTT
CDR3: CASTHLAGGTDTQYF
length: 15
J: TRBJ2-3
D: TRBD2
size: .
V: TRBV27

DNA: TGTGCCAGCAGCTTCACGACTGGCGGCTCCTACGAGCAGTACTTC
CDR3: CASSFTTGGSYEQYF
length: 15
J: TRBJ2-7
D: .
size: many
V: TRBV7-9

DNA: TGTGCCAGCAGCGCGGGACCCCCGGGGCTAGCGGGTGGGTTTGAGCAGTTCTTC
CDR3: CASSAGPPGLAGGFEQFF
length: 18
J: TRBJ2-1
D: TRBD2
size: .
V: TRBV9

DNA: TGTGCCAGCAGTCTCCAGGGGGGGCCCCAGCATTTT
CDR3: CASSLQGGPQHF
length: 12
J: TRBJ1-5
D: TRBD1
size: .
V: TRBV11-2

DNA: TGTGCCAGCAGTTTACGTAGCGGGAGGGTCCAAGAGACCCAGTACTTC
CDR3: CASSLRSGRVQETQYF
length: 16
J: TRBJ2-5
D: TRBD2
size: .
V: TRBV28

DNA: TGCAGTGCTAGGGACACTGGGGAGCAGTTCTTC
CDR3: CSARDTGEQFF
length: 11
J: TRBJ2-1
D: .
size: .
V: TRBV20-1

DNA: TGTGCCAGCTCCACGTCGGGACAGAATAGCAATCAGCCCCAGCATTTT
CDR3: CASSTSGQNSNQPQHF
length: 16
J: TRBJ1-5
D: TRBD1
size: .
V: TRBV18

DNA: TGTGCCAGCTCCTTGGAGGGACTCAGCACAGATACGCAGTATTTT
CDR3: CASSLEGLSTDTQYF
length: 15
J: TRBJ2-3
D: .
size: once
V: TRBV7-2

DNA: TGTGCCAGCAGCTTCTCCCCCGGCGGGAGTTACGAGCAGTACTTC
CDR3: CASSFSPGGSYEQYF
length: 15
J: TRBJ2-7
D: TRBD2
size: once
V: TRBV7-2

DNA: TGTGCCAGCAGCCCCGGGGACAGGGCCTCTGGAAACACCATATATTTT
CDR3: CASSPGDRASGNTIYF
length: 16
J: TRBJ1-3
D: TRBD1
size: few
V: TRBV5-5

DNA: TGCGCCAGCAGCTTGGCCCGACTAGCTGGTAGCACAGATACGCAGTATTTT
CDR3: CASSLARLAGSTDTQYF
length: 17
J: TRBJ2-3
D: TRBD2
size: .
V: TRBV5-1

DNA: TGTGCCAGCAGTTCACGACAGAGACTCTATGGCTACACCTTC
CDR3: CASSSRQRLYGYTF
length: 14
J: TRBJ1-2
D: .
size: .
V: TRBV27

DNA: TGTGCCAGCTCCTTCCTCAGTGGTTTACCCTACGAGCAGTACTTC
CDR3: CASSFLSGLPYEQYF
length: 15
J: TRBJ2-7
D: .
size: .
V: TRBV7-8

DNA: TGTGCCAGCAGCTGGTCCGGGACAGCGTCTTCCGAGCAGTACTTC
CDR3: CASSWSGTASSEQYF
length: 15
J: TRBJ2-7
D: TRBD1
size: few
V: TRBV7-9

DNA: TGCGCCAGCGGGGAAAACAGGGTAACGCAGTATTTT
CDR3: CASGENRVTQYF
length: 12
J: TRBJ2-3
D: .
size: .
V: TRBV10-2

DNA: TGTGCCAGTAGTATTGACAGATTCTATGGCTACACCTTC
CDR3: CASSIDRFYGYTF
length: 13
J: TRBJ1-2
D: .
size: .
V: TRBV19